This TCR beta chain was sequenced in a study of breast tumors, draining lymph nodes, adjacent tissues (dated by TCRdb to the mid-2010s). For the wider study: In breast cancer patients, the study compared the TCR beta repertoires of tumor, adjacent nontumor tissue and axillary lymph nodes. The study aimed to assess the relationships and possible T-cell exchange between tumor, surrounding tissue and draining lymph node repertoires in human breast cancer.

Study-wide conclusions, independent of this receptor: The similarity between tumor and nontumor tissue repertoires was significantly greater in luminal-like breast cancer than in basal-like breast cancer. Tumors showed preferential V and J gene usage, and their T-cell repertoire diversity fell below that of lymph nodes yet above that of nontumor tissue. The data were judged consistent with most tumor T cells deriving from the lymph node and then expanding within tumor tissue. The study presented the conclusion that tumor T cells originate in lymph nodes as consistent with a hypothesis, not as something directly demonstrated.

The lymph node samples were taken from the axillary draining lymph nodes of breast cancer patients. Concerning this clonotype itself: No cognate antigen has been identified for it. Base qualities are not at hand, and no much larger clone is one base apart.

From cysteine to phenylalanine, the CDR3 is 14 amino acids long. Only the CDR3 part of the read is kept: 42 bases, read in frame from the first base. From a lookup of the germline V gene, CDR1 and CDR2 are KGHDR and SFDVKD. V was cut back by 7 bases and J by 2 bases, leaving a gap of 12 bases between them. Sequencing relied on an Illumina HiSeq 2000. TCR beta chain libraries were generated through multiplex PCR amplification. High-throughput sequencing was used to analyze the amplified TCR beta chain products. TCRdb reanalyzed the raw reads on its own, using fastp at Q25 for trimming and MiXCR for clone calling, and kept in-frame beta chains. Entries are consolidated by CDR3 protein sequence, retaining the most common genes and DNA. This sample gives 190,000 or so distinct CDR3 sequences in total; 31% of them show up just once. The ten largest account for around 4.5% of the sample.

Sample: axillary lymph node tissue. The receptor chain draws on TRBV24-1 and TRBJ2-3; a weak D assignment points to TRBD2 (5 bases agree). The TCR sequence derives from a female donor with breast cancer. Some clones in this sample may be carry-over from other donors' samples. Read as DNA, the sequence is TGTGCCACCAGCAGCCGACTACCCACAGATACGCAGTATTTT. Its product reads: CATSSRLPTDTQYF.